A single sample is the source of the 2 T cell receptor beta chains below, sequenced in a study of cytomegalovirus exposure and HLA in healthy donors. This table comes from immunoSEQ multiplex PCR, and its TCRdb copy is limited to in-frame clones, with some not included. The table lists around 200,000 clones, 65% to 85% of them singletons. The sequenced sample was PBMCs. The receptors were gathered from a woman aged 18-30 years in good health and CMV-seropositive.

V usage is TRBV19 and J usage is TRBJ1-1; D is ambiguous. Germline V gene data show CDR1 as LNHDA and CDR2 as SQIVND (reference sequence). The CDR3 extends over 14 amino acids. Trimming cost V 4 bases and J 0 bases, with 9 bases left between them. CDR3 coding DNA: TGTGCCAGTAGTAATATGAGGATGAACACTGAAGCTTTCTTT. Protein: CASSNMRMNTEAFF.

This clone was detected only a few times. The gene calls are TRBV27 and TRBJ1-2; D not certain. Germline V gives CDR1 MNHEY, CDR2 SMNVEV (reference sequence). The CDR3 sequence is 15 residues long. Trimming cost V 0 bases and J 6 bases, with 14 bases left between them. CDR3 sequence reads: CASSLSITGRNGYTF. CDR3 coding DNA: TGTGCCAGCAGTTTATCGATAACGGGAAGGAATGGCTACACCTTC.